A selection of T cell receptor beta chains follows, all from one sample in a study of patients and donors after allogeneic stem cell transplantation. Using its own MiXCR run on the RT-PCR reads, TCRdb lists one record per CDR3 protein. The sample carries more than 850,000 distinct CDR3 sequences, approximately 19% recorded once. Sequenced input: blood, either unsorted or a sorted T cell fraction (not recorded which). The receptors here all came from a human donor who was either an allogeneic HSCT recipient or a stem cell or donor lymphocyte infusion donor (not recorded which). It is not recorded whose cells these are; they may come from a transplant donor. The CDR3 runs from the conserved cysteine through the conserved F or W. D genes are given only for firm matches. Rows give clone size only sometimes, using once, few, many, or a class for an expanded clone.

cdr3_nt cdr3_aa v_call cdr3_length d_call j_call clone_size
TGTGCCAGCTCACCACCTACTAGCGGGGGCCTCAATGAGCAGTTCTTC CASSPPTSGGLNEQFF TRBV18 16 TRBD2 TRBJ2-1 few
TGTGCCAGCAGCATAGGACAACCCTTACGCCGGTACTTC CASSIGQPLRRYF TRBV21-1 13 - TRBJ2-7 -
TGCAGTGCTAGGGCCGGGACAGGGATCAACGAGCAGTACTTC CSARAGTGINEQYF TRBV20-1 14 TRBD1 TRBJ2-7 few
TGCAGCGTTGAAGGGGTAAGGGGGAGGTCCTACGAGCAGTACTTC CSVEGVRGRSYEQYF TRBV29-1 15 - TRBJ2-7 few
TGTGCCAGCAGTTACTCGAGGGGACAGGGGTTATATGGCTACACCTTC CASSYSRGQGLYGYTF TRBV6-5 16 TRBD1 TRBJ1-2 once
TGTGCCAGCAGCTCACAGACCGGGGAGCTGTTTTTT CASSSQTGELFF TRBV7-3 12 - TRBJ2-2 few
TGTGCCAGCAGTCAACAGGGGGCCGGTCAGCCCCAGCATTTT CASSQQGAGQPQHF TRBV12-3/TRBV12-4 14 TRBD1 TRBJ1-5 many
TGTGCCAGCAGCTTAGCGCGTGGGAGCGGGTCCAGCACAGATACGCAGTATTTT CASSLARGSGSSTDTQYF TRBV11-1 18 - TRBJ2-3 once
TGCAGTGCTCACCCCCCTTGGGAGGACACTGAAGCTTTCTTT CSAHPPWEDTEAFF TRBV20-1 14 - TRBJ1-1 -
TGTGCCAGCAGCCATAACCGGAGACAAGAAAACGAGCAGTACTTC CASSHNRRQENEQYF TRBV3-1 15 - TRBJ2-7 many
TGTGCCAGCGGTCTTGTAGGACAGGGCTACGAGCAGTACTTC CASGLVGQGYEQYF TRBV5-5 14 TRBD1 TRBJ2-7 few
TGTGCCAGCGGTCGGGACGGATTGGACACTGAAGCTTTCTTT CASGRDGLDTEAFF TRBV12-3/TRBV12-4 14 - TRBJ1-1 -
TGCGCCAGCAGCCAACCCATAGGTGAGCAGTTCTTC CASSQPIGEQFF TRBV4-1 12 - TRBJ2-1 many
TGCAGTGCTAGAGGAGGGTATTACAATGAGCAGTTCTTC CSARGGYYNEQFF TRBV20-1 13 - TRBJ2-1 few
TGTGCCAGCAGCTACGCGGGGGTATATCAGCCCCAGCATTTT CASSYAGVYQPQHF TRBV7-9 14 - TRBJ1-5 few
TGTGCCAGCTCACCTGGGACCCAGTACAATGAGCAGTTCTTC CASSPGTQYNEQFF TRBV18 14 - TRBJ2-1 -
TGTGCCACCAGCAGAGTCCAGGAAGCTTTCTTT CATSRVQEAFF TRBV15 11 - TRBJ1-1 few
TGTGCCAGCAGCACCGGCGGTTTTGCGGGAGGGTTTAATGAGCAGTTCTTC CASSTGGFAGGFNEQFF TRBV7-3 17 TRBD2 TRBJ2-1 few
TGTGCCAGCAGCTTAACCTTCGGGTCCGCGCAGTACTTC CASSLTFGSAQYF TRBV7-3 13 - TRBJ2-7 few
TGTGCCAGCAGCCCGTGGAGGGGGGAGGTCTATGGCTACACCTTC CASSPWRGEVYGYTF TRBV7-2 15 - TRBJ1-2 few
TGTGCCAGCAGCCAAGATCTGCGGGGGAATTTAGCCAAAAACATTCAGTACTTC CASSQDLRGNLAKNIQYF TRBV4-2 18 TRBD2 TRBJ2-4 few
TGTGCCAGCAAACCAGGACAGGAACTTTTTGGCGAGCAGTACTTC CASKPGQELFGEQYF TRBV12-3/TRBV12-4 15 TRBD1 TRBJ2-7 -
TGCAGTGCTAGAGGGGACGGCCGGAGGGGCTACACCTTC CSARGDGRRGYTF TRBV20-1 13 - TRBJ1-2 few
TGCAGTGCTCCGGGACAGGGGGTCTGGGGCACTGAAGCTTTCTTT CSAPGQGVWGTEAFF TRBV20-1 15 TRBD1 TRBJ1-1 -
TGTGCCAGCAGCCAAGGATTCCCGGGCGAGCAGTACTTC CASSQGFPGEQYF TRBV3-1 13 - TRBJ2-7 -
TGTGCCAGCAGCTTGGGTCAGGTAGCCCTCACAGATACGCAGTATTTT CASSLGQVALTDTQYF TRBV5-6 16 - TRBJ2-3 -
TGCGCCAGCAGCTTGGGCCAGCGGGGGCACAATGAGCAGTTCTTC CASSLGQRGHNEQFF TRBV5-1 15 TRBD2 TRBJ2-1 -
TGCGCCAGCAGCCAAGAACAGGGGGCTCTTTACAATGAGCAGTTCTTC CASSQEQGALYNEQFF TRBV4-1 16 TRBD1 TRBJ2-1 few
TGCGCCAGCAGCGAACACATCGGGTTGACTGAAGCTTTCTTT CASSEHIGLTEAFF TRBV5-1 14 - TRBJ1-1 -
TGTGCCAGCAGCTTAGGGGCGGCGGGGGCCAGCACAGATACGCAGTATTTT CASSLGAAGASTDTQYF TRBV11-2 17 - TRBJ2-3 few
TGTGCCAGCAGCTTGCGACTAAGAAGAACATTCAATGAGCAGTTCTTC CASSLRLRRTFNEQFF TRBV7-6 16 - TRBJ2-1 -
TGTGCCAGCAGTTCACAGGGGGCTCCCTCGGGGGAGCTGTTTTTT CASSSQGAPSGELFF TRBV6-5 15 TRBD1 TRBJ2-2 few
TGTGCCAGCAGTTTCGACAAGAGCAATCAGCCCCAGCATTTT CASSFDKSNQPQHF TRBV12-3/TRBV12-4 14 - TRBJ1-5 -
TGCGCCAGCAGCTCCCCCAGGGCTAGCACAGATACGCAGTATTTT CASSSPRASTDTQYF TRBV5-1 15 - TRBJ2-3 few
TGCGCCAGCAGCGCACTGCTATTTAAGGGACAGACCTCCTACGAGCAGTACTTC CASSALLFKGQTSYEQYF TRBV5-1 18 TRBD1 TRBJ2-7 few
TGTGCCAGTAGTACGGGACTAGTTCATGAGCAGTTCTTC CASSTGLVHEQFF TRBV19 13 TRBD2 TRBJ2-1 once
TGCGCCAGCAGCCAATATAATCCGGGACTAGCTGTTTCCGGGGAGCTGTTTTTT CASSQYNPGLAVSGELFF TRBV4-1 18 TRBD2 TRBJ2-2 -
TGTGCCAGCAGATTAAGAGAGACAGGTGCCTATGGCTACACCTTC CASRLRETGAYGYTF TRBV27 15 - TRBJ1-2 -
TGCAGCGTTGAAGACACAGGGTACAAAAACATTCAGTACTTC CSVEDTGYKNIQYF TRBV29-1 14 - TRBJ2-4 many
TGTGCCAGCAGCCCTACGGGACAGGCTTCTGGAAACACCATATATTTT CASSPTGQASGNTIYF TRBV9 16 TRBD1 TRBJ1-3 -
TGCAGTGCTATCGGGGATCCGGGGGAGACCCAGTACTTC CSAIGDPGETQYF TRBV20-1 13 - TRBJ2-5 -
TGTGCCAGCAGCCAGCCGGACTGGCCCGGAGAGACCCAGTACTTC CASSQPDWPGETQYF TRBV3-1 15 - TRBJ2-5 -
TGCAGTGCTAGTAAGCGGGGACGGAACACCGGGGAGCTGTTTTTT CSASKRGRNTGELFF TRBV20-1 15 TRBD2 TRBJ2-2 few
TGTGCCAGCAGCCCAGGGCCGCCGGGTTCTCCTTTT CASSPGPPGSPF TRBV6-6 12 - TRBJ2-3 -
TGCGCCAGCAGCGTCCGACTAGCGGGGGGGCCTACAGATACGCAGTATTTT CASSVRLAGGPTDTQYF TRBV5-1 17 TRBD2 TRBJ2-3 few
TGTGCCAGCAGCCCACAGGGGATGGTCTACGAGCAGTACTTC CASSPQGMVYEQYF TRBV6-2/TRBV6-3 14 TRBD1 TRBJ2-7 -
TGCGCCAGCAGCCTCTCTCGGATGCCAGAAAAACTGTTTTTT CASSLSRMPEKLFF TRBV5-1 14 - TRBJ1-4 few
TGTGCCCGCACGATAGGACAGGGGGAGTCCATGAACACTGAAGCTTTCTTT CARTIGQGESMNTEAFF TRBV21-1 17 - TRBJ1-1 -
TGTGCCAGCAGTTTAGGGACACTCTCTGGAAACACCATATATTTT CASSLGTLSGNTIYF TRBV12-3/TRBV12-4 15 - TRBJ1-3 few
TGTGCCAGCAGTATTTCTAGGGACCCCACAGATACGCAGTATTTT CASSISRDPTDTQYF TRBV12-3/TRBV12-4 15 - TRBJ2-3 few
TGTGCCAGCAGCGTAGGGAGGGGCAGCGACACTGAAGCTTTCTTT CASSVGRGSDTEAFF TRBV9 15 - TRBJ1-1 -
TGTGCCAGCTTGACAGGGTTAACTGAAGCTTTCTTT CASLTGLTEAFF TRBV18 12 TRBD1 TRBJ1-1 -
TGTGCCAGCAGCTTAAAATCCGGGCTCTCCTACGAGCAGTACTTC CASSLKSGLSYEQYF TRBV7-3 15 - TRBJ2-7 few
TGTGCCAGCAGTTTACAGGGGAAGAAGGGCAATCAGCCCCAGCATTTT CASSLQGKKGNQPQHF TRBV6-2/TRBV6-3 16 TRBD1 TRBJ1-5 -
TGTGCCAGCTCCTCGGGCCTCACAGGCGCCTATGGCTACACCTTC CASSSGLTGAYGYTF TRBV18 15 - TRBJ1-2 -